This entry lists 9 T cell receptor beta chains sequenced from one sample in a study of blood T cell repertoires in COVID-19. Assay: immunoSEQ multiplex PCR; the TCRdb copy retains only in-frame clones and omits some. This table has about 120,000 clones, 77% appearing once. Sequencing was carried out using peripheral blood. All receptors derive from a human donor in a cohort sampled during active COVID-19.

In its sample, this clone was seen a few times. This chain uses TRBV7-9 with TRBJ1-1; D not certain. Trimming shortened V by 11 bases and J by 3 bases, and 4 bases separated the two germline ends. The CDR3 sequence is 9 residues long. CDR1 SEHNR and CDR2 FQNEAQ come from the germline V gene (reference sequence). CDR3 region: CAQDTEAFF. DNA of the CDR3: TGTGCCCAGGACACTGAAGCTTTCTTT.

This chain connects TRBV19 to TRBJ1-4; TRBD1 might be the D (5 bases). The CDR3 spans 13 residues. The V end lost 3 bases, the J end lost 8 bases, and 10 bases lay between the germline ends. Germline CDR1 LNHDA, CDR2 SQIVND (reference sequence). In DNA form, the CDR3 reads TGTGCCAGTAGTATTAGGTCAGGGGAAAAACTGTTTTTT. Translating it yields CASSIRSGEKLFF.

The chain uses TRBV19 and TRBJ2-7, with 12 bases identical to TRBD2. J lost 0 bases, V lost 7 bases, and 7 bases had no gene match. The CDR3 has 16 residues. In germline, CDR1 is LNHDA, CDR2 SQIVND (reference sequence). In nucleotides, the CDR3 is TGTGCCAGTAAAGGGACTAGCGGGCCAGACTCCTACGAGCAGTACTTC. Its protein product is CASKGTSGPDSYEQYF.

The chain joins TRBV15 to TRBJ1-4, with a possible D match to TRBD1 (6 bases). Germline V gives CDR1 LNHNV, CDR2 YYDKDF (reference sequence). The ends were cut back, 3 bases at V and 6 bases at J, with 14 bases in the middle. This CDR3 spans 15 amino acids. In DNA, the CDR3 is TGTGCCACCAGCAGCCGGGACAACGAGGATGAAAAACTGTTTTTT. This gives the protein CATSSRDNEDEKLFF.

The chain employs TRBV6-6 and TRBJ1-4; possible D gene TRBD1, 6 bases. Trimming stripped 5 bases from V and 8 bases from J, with 15 bases between. This CDR3 contains 14 residues. CDR1 and CDR2 (germline): MNHNY, SVGAGI (reference sequence). The CDR3 reads CASSRWDTEEKLFF. The CDR3, as DNA: TGTGCCAGCAGTCGTTGGGACACGGAGGAAAAACTGTTTTTT.

The rearrangement links TRBV11-3 to TRBJ1-4; D possibly corresponds to TRBD1 (5 bases). Between the trimmed V and J ends, which lost 1 base and 7 bases, there was a span of 16 bases. CDR1 and CDR2 from the germline V gene are SGHNT and YENEEA. The CDR3 length is 16 residues. CDR3 nucleotides: TGTGCCAGCAGCTTAGTGTGGGGACCCGGGGGTGAAAAACTGTTTTTT. This gives the protein CASSLVWGPGGEKLFF.

This chain joins TRBV30 and TRBJ2-7; D ambiguous. Trimming left V 1 base short and J 3 bases short, with 7 bases between. CDR1 is GTSNPN, CDR2 SVGIG, per germline (reference sequence). CDR3 size: 12 residues. CDR3 sequence (DNA): TGTGCCTGGAGTGCGTCGGGCTACGAGCAGTACTTC. Translating it yields CAWSASGYEQYF.

This chain joins TRBV4-1 and TRBJ1-4, with D possibly matching TRBD1 (6 bases). The V and J ends lost 0 bases and 7 bases respectively, with 12 bases between them. Per the germline V gene, CDR1 is MGHRA and CDR2 is YSYEKL. CDR3 length equals 15 residues. Written as DNA, the CDR3 is TGCGCCAGCAGCCAAGATGGCACAGGGAGTGAAAAACTGTTTTTT. Residues: CASSQDGTGSEKLFF.

The chain carries TRBV27 and TRBJ2-7; TRBD2 aligns across 8 bases. The CDR3 has 14 residues. V lost 0 bases, J lost 2 bases, and 0 bases stayed unmatched. Germline V gene data show CDR1 as MNHEY and CDR2 as SMNVEV (reference sequence). The CDR3 sequence: CASSLSSGAYEQYF. The CDR3 DNA follows: TGTGCCAGCAGTTTATCTAGCGGGGCCTACGAGCAGTACTTC.